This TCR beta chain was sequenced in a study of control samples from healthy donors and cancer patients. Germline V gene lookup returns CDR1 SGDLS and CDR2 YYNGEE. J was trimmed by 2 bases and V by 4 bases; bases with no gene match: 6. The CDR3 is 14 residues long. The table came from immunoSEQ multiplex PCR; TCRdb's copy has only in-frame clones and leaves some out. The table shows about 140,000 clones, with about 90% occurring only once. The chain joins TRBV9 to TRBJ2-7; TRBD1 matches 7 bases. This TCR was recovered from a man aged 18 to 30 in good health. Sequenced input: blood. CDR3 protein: CASSRHRGPYEQYF. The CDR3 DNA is TGTGCCAGCAGCCGACACAGGGGACCCTACGAGCAGTACTTC.